This TCR beta chain is from a study of blood T cell repertoires in COVID-19. Across the study: Specimens from acute and convalescent COVID-19 originated in the United States, Italy and Spain. The cDNA or gDNA used as material had been derived from T cells, B-cell-depleted T cells, or PBMCs.

Trimming shortened V by 1 base and J by 7 bases, and 13 bases separated the two germline ends. Germline CDR1 SGHTA, CDR2 FQGNSA. This CDR3 region has 15 residues. As originally analysed: The authors estimated nucleated cell counts from reference gene primer amplification. Generated by immunoSEQ multiplex PCR, the TCRdb table keeps only in-frame clones and is missing some. The V and J calls and clone size are taken from that table; D and trimming were inferred from the DNA. The sample records 90,000 to 120,000 clones, 65% to 80% being singletons. A few counts support this clone. V and J are TRBV7-2 and TRBJ1-4, with TRBD1 as a possible D gene (6 bases). The specimen was peripheral blood. This clonotype was sampled from a man between 70 and 80 years old with acute or convalescent COVID-19. The DNA of the CDR3 is TGTGCCAGCAGCTTAGACTCCAGGGGAATTGAAAAACTGTTTTTT. This gives the protein CASSLDSRGIEKLFF.